The present T cell receptor (beta chain) was sequenced within a study of T-cell memory formation after mild COVID-19. In its sample, this clonotype was seen many times. The antigen is unknown. TCRdb redid the calling of the 5' RACE reads with MiXCR, one entry per CDR3 protein. Counted here are hundreds of thousands of distinct CDR3 sequences, 15% to 20% occurring once; the ten biggest clones make up 20% to 25%. Study observations and caveats: Clones contracting over day 15 to 85 were CD4/CD8 balanced, with later expanders leaning CD4+.

This CDR3 spans 14 amino acids. Germline-derived CDR1 and CDR2 are SGHRS and YFSETQ. V was clipped by 3 bases and J by 5 bases; unmatched bases: 7. The chain is built from TRBV5-1 and TRBJ1-1, with 7 bases fitting TRBD1. Sample: PBMCs or a T cell subset sorted from them (not recorded which). The sequence was collected from a man younger than 30 who had mild COVID-19 (a few samples of this study predate the infection). Cell type and time point are not known. CDR3 sequence reads: CASSSGTEGTEAFF. CDR3 DNA: TGCGCCAGCAGCTCCGGGACAGAGGGGACTGAAGCTTTCTTT. Full variable domain (missing parts from reference TRBV5-1 and TRBJ1-1): KAGVTQTPRYLIKTRGQQVTLSCSPISGHRSVSWYQQTPGQGLQFLFEYFSETQRNKGNFPGRFSGRQFSNSRSEMNVSTLELGDSALYLCASSSGTEGTEAFFGQGTRLTVV.